Following are 24 T cell receptor beta chains from one sample sequenced in a study of blood T cell repertoires in COVID-19. Generated by immunoSEQ multiplex PCR, the TCRdb table keeps only in-frame clones and is missing some. The sample shows about 130,000 clones, around four fifths of them seen only once. Sequencing was performed on peripheral blood. These receptors were obtained from a man aged 35-49 years with active or convalescent COVID-19.

This clone has only one observation. The rearrangement links TRBV11-2 to TRBJ1-3; D not resolved. V was clipped by 5 bases and J by 0 bases, with 14 bases between them. CDR1 SGHAT and CDR2 FQNNGV come from the germline V gene. The CDR3 is 16 residues long. The CDR3 spells CASSLGLLGSGNTIYF. The CDR3 nucleotides read TGTGCCAGCAGCCTCGGACTTCTTGGCTCTGGAAACACCATATATTTT.

This chain uses TRBV13 with TRBJ1-2; TRBD1 matches at 7 bases. Germline values: CDR1 PRHDT, CDR2 FYEKMQ (reference sequence). This CDR3 is built from 14 residues. With V trimmed by 0 bases and J by 5 bases, 3 bases remained unmatched. The CDR3 nucleotides are TGTGCCAGCAGCTTAGGCCGGGGACAGTATGGCTACACCTTC. Translating gives CASSLGRGQYGYTF.

This chain connects TRBV6-5 to TRBJ2-3, with D perhaps TRBD1 (5 bases). The CDR3 is 13 residues long. V lost 5 bases, J lost 2 bases, and 8 bases lay in between. Germline V gene data show CDR1 as MNHEY and CDR2 as SVGAGI. CDR3 sequence reads: CASSQGSTDTQYF. Written as DNA, the CDR3 is TGTGCCAGCAGTCAGGGCTCCACAGATACGCAGTATTTT.

V gene TRBV2 combines with J gene TRBJ2-7; 8 bases line up with TRBD2. With 6 bases clipped from V and 1 base from J, the junction kept 8 bases outside the gene matches. CDR1 SNHLY and CDR2 FYNNEI come from the germline V gene. The CDR3 covers 15 residues. CDR3 nucleotide sequence: TGTGCCAGCAGCCGAGCGGGGGCCCTTTCCTACGAGCAGTACTTC. Protein product: CASSRAGALSYEQYF.

The DNA for the CDR3 is TGTGTCAGAAGCCAAGACAGGCCCCTTTGGGACACTGAAGCTTTCTTT. The encoded protein is CVRSQDRPLWDTEAFF. J is TRBJ1-1 and V is TRBV7-5; the table's D call of TRBD1 was not tested on the DNA. TRBV7-5 is reported as a pseudogene. This CDR3 contains 16 residues.

The genes are TRBV5-4 and TRBJ2-7; 9 bases match TRBD1. The CDR3 contains 14 residues. The germline CDR1 and CDR2 sequences are SGHNT and YYREEE (reference sequence). Trimming took 4 bases from V and 7 from J; bases not matched to a gene: 9. Written as DNA, the CDR3 is TGTGCCAGCAGCCCGGGACAGGGCGGAGGAGAGCAGTACTTC. Translation gives CASSPGQGGGEQYF.

V gene TRBV4-1 combines with J gene TRBJ2-3; TRBD2 might be the D (7 bases). Per the germline V gene, CDR1 is MGHRA and CDR2 is YSYEKL. The CDR3 has 17 residues. Trimming took off 0 bases at V and 4 bases at J, with 17 bases between the two ends. The CDR3 here is CASSQDRKGGRADTQYF. The CDR3, as DNA: TGCGCCAGCAGCCAAGATCGTAAGGGGGGGCGGGCAGATACGCAGTATTTT.

This chain uses TRBV5-1 with TRBJ1-6; TRBD1 is a possible D gene (5 bases). The CDR3 loop spans 17 amino acids. Germline V gene sequence: CDR1 SGHRS, CDR2 YFSETQ. Trimming took off 0 bases at V and 4 bases at J, with 14 bases between the two ends. CDR3 coding DNA: TGCGCCAGCAGCTTGGAGGGGTCTGGGGTGTATAATTCACCCCTCCACTTT. The encoded protein is CASSLEGSGVYNSPLHF.

V usage is TRBV20-1 and J usage is TRBJ1-2, with D uncertain. This CDR3 has 12 amino acids. Trimming cost V 3 bases and J 3 bases, with 8 bases left between them. Germline loops: CDR1 DFQATT, CDR2 SNEGSKA (reference sequence). In DNA form, the CDR3 reads TGCAGTGCTAGTTTGAGGGACTATGGCTACACCTTC. Amino acid sequence: CSASLRDYGYTF.

The CDR3 spells CASSPIYGTSTETQYF. The CDR3 DNA is TGTGCCAGCAGCCCCATTTACGGGACTAGTACGGAGACCCAGTACTTC. The chain is built from TRBV9 and TRBJ2-5; 8 nucleotides match TRBD2. The trim removed 4 bases at V and 5 bases at J, leaving 13 bases unmatched. This CDR3 region has 16 residues. Germline V gives CDR1 SGDLS, CDR2 YYNGEE.

This clone has just a few counts. The rearrangement links TRBV6-1 to TRBJ1-5; D not certain. The germline V and J ends were trimmed by 2 bases and 7 bases, with 6 bases remaining between them. The length of the CDR3 is 12 residues. CDR1 and CDR2 (germline): MNHNS, SASEGT. CDR3 nucleotides: TGTGCCAGCAGTGAACGAGCCCAGCCCCAGCATTTT. The encoded protein is CASSERAQPQHF.

V is TRBV4-3 and J is TRBJ2-1; 8 bases are shared with TRBD1. The ends lost 4 bases at V and 5 bases at J; junction bases unmatched: 4. Germline CDR1 reads LGHNA; CDR2 reads YSLEER. The CDR3 extends over 14 amino acids. Here the CDR3 reads CASSLRRGHNEQFF. In nucleotides, the CDR3 is TGCGCCAGCAGCCTCCGCAGGGGGCACAATGAGCAGTTCTTC.

This chain connects TRBV10-3 to TRBJ2-1; tentative D call: TRBD1 (5 bases). CDR3 length: 12 amino acids. Trimming stripped 0 bases from V and 9 bases from J, with 6 bases between. The germline gives CDR1 ENHRY, CDR2 SYGVKD. The CDR3 region has the DNA TGTGCCATCAGTGAGTCAGGGGCTGAGCAGTTCTTC. The encoded protein is CAISESGAEQFF.

The rearrangement joins TRBV20-1 to TRBJ2-5; 8 bases are shared with TRBD2. Unmatched junction bases numbered 10, after V lost 3 bases and J lost 4 bases. Germline CDR1 DFQATT, CDR2 SNEGSKA (reference sequence). The CDR3 has 15 amino acids. CDR3 nucleotides: TGCAGTGCTAGTATGAGCGGGGGCCAGGGAGAGACCCAGTACTTC. It encodes CSASMSGGQGETQYF.

This clone was detected ten times or more. The CDR3 spells CASSLRDSGGVQPQHF. The CDR3 DNA reads TGTGCCAGCAGCTTAAGGGACAGCGGTGGGGTCCAGCCCCAGCATTTT. The gene calls are TRBV7-8 and TRBJ1-5, with 7 nucleotides matching TRBD1. The CDR3 consists of 16 residues. Per germline, CDR1 SGHVS and CDR2 FQNEAQ. The V and J ends lost 2 bases and 7 bases, in that order; junction bases with no gene match: 11.

V and J are TRBV19 and TRBJ2-3; TRBD2 is a possible D gene (6 bases). V was trimmed by 6 bases and J by 2 bases, leaving 12 bases between them. The CDR3 runs 14 residues. Germline lookup yields CDR1 LNHDA and CDR2 SQIVND (reference sequence). CDR3 sequence (DNA): TGTGCCAGTAGCCCAGGCGGGGTCACAGATACGCAGTATTTT. The encoded protein is CASSPGGVTDTQYF. Full variable domain (missing parts from reference TRBV19 and TRBJ2-3): DGGITQSPKYLFRKEGQNVTLSCEQNLNHDAMYWYRQDPGQGLRLIYYSQIVNDFQKGDIAEGYSVSREKKESFPLTVTSAQKNPTAFYLCASSPGGVTDTQYFGPGTRLTVL.

The rearrangement joins TRBV3-1 (or the pseudogene TRBV3-2) to TRBJ1-6; D unresolved. V dropped 3 bases and J dropped 6 bases, with 6 bases sitting between them. CDR3 length equals 13 residues. CDR1 and CDR2 (germline): LGHDT, YNNKEL (reference sequence). In DNA form, the CDR3 reads TGTGCCAGCAGCCAGAAGAGTAATTCACCCCTCCACTTT. This encodes CASSQKSNSPLHF.

V usage is TRBV5-1 and J usage is TRBJ2-6; D gene unclear. Germline CDR1 reads SGHRS; CDR2 reads YFSETQ. CDR3 length equals 16 residues. V shed 1 base and J shed 1 base, with 9 bases lying between them. CDR3 bases: TGCGCCAGCAGCTTGACTGTGAATTCTGGGGCCAACGTCCTGACTTTC. It translates to CASSLTVNSGANVLTF.

The chain joins TRBV30 to TRBJ2-5; 8 nucleotides agree with TRBD2. Trimming at V came to 4 bases and at J to 2 bases, leaving 3 bases not matched to a gene. Germline V gives CDR1 GTSNPN, CDR2 SVGIG (reference sequence). The CDR3 sequence is 13 residues long. The CDR3 spells CAWKVAGQETQYF. The CDR3, as DNA: TGTGCCTGGAAGGTAGCGGGGCAAGAGACCCAGTACTTC.

The chain recombines TRBV7-2 with TRBJ2-5; 8 bases are a match to TRBD1. Trimming cost V 3 bases and J 2 bases; bases outside gene matches: 8. The CDR3 is 16 residues long. In germline, CDR1 is SGHTA, CDR2 FQGNSA. The chain's CDR3 is CASSFLGQGTQETQYF. The CDR3 region has the DNA TGTGCCAGCAGCTTTCTAGGACAGGGAACACAAGAGACCCAGTACTTC.

This clone showed up just a few times. This sequence joins TRBV4-1 and TRBJ2-2; 8 bases match TRBD2. From germline, CDR1 is MGHRA and CDR2 YSYEKL. The CDR3 sequence is 18 residues long. Losses at the gene ends were 0 bases for V and 0 bases for J; bases not matched to a gene: 6. DNA for the CDR3: TGCGCCAGCAGCCAAGAAGTAGCGGGGAGCACGAACACCGGGGAGCTGTTTTTT. This codes for CASSQEVAGSTNTGELFF.

The chain uses TRBV7-9 and TRBJ1-2; 10 bases fit TRBD1. V shed 5 bases and J 3 bases; nucleotides not matched to a gene: 9. The CDR3 is made up of 16 amino acids. Germline lookup yields CDR1 SEHNR and CDR2 FQNEAQ (reference sequence). The CDR3 DNA follows: TGTGCCAGCAGCCACGCCGGGACAGGGGTTTACTATGGCTACACCTTC. Protein product: CASSHAGTGVYYGYTF.

This clone showed up just once. This sequence joins TRBV7-9 and TRBJ2-1; tentatively, D is TRBD1 (6 bases). The CDR3 extends over 15 amino acids. Germline V gives CDR1 SEHNR, CDR2 FQNEAQ (reference sequence). With 1 base removed from V and 7 bases from J, the gap between germline ends came to 14 bases. CDR3 nucleotide sequence: TGTGCCAGCAGCTTAGTCCTACAGGGTCTGAATGAGCAGTTCTTC. This gives the protein CASSLVLQGLNEQFF. The variable domain in full, with the rest retrieved from reference TRBV7-9 and TRBJ2-1, is DTGVSQNPRHKITKRGQNVTFRCDPISEHNRLYWYRQTLGQGPEFLTYFQNEAQLEKSRLLSDRFSAERPKGSFSTLEIQRTEQGDSAMYLCASSLVLQGLNEQFFGPGTRLTVL.

This clone occurred once. The chain uses TRBV19 and TRBJ1-2; D unresolved. Germline assignment: CDR1 LNHDA and CDR2 SQIVND (reference sequence). The V and J ends lost 5 bases and 1 base respectively, with 5 bases between them. The CDR3 consists of 12 residues. The CDR3 region is CASSFYNYGYTF. Written as DNA, the CDR3 is TGTGCCAGTAGTTTCTATAACTATGGCTACACCTTC.